The 19 T cell receptor beta chains below all came from one sample that was sequenced in a study of OX40 agonist ivuxolimab in advanced cancers. Generated by immunoSEQ multiplex PCR, the TCRdb table keeps only in-frame clones and is missing some. The sample includes roughly 33,000 clones, about 76% of them seen just once. The specimen comprised CD4+ or CD8+ T cells sorted from blood, sampled in a trial of the OX40 agonist ivuxolimab. These receptors were obtained from an adult with an advanced solid tumor such as melanoma, head and neck, liver or kidney cancer.

The chain links TRBV5-1 to TRBJ1-5; possibly TRBD1 for D (5 bases). Trimming removed 2 bases from V and 0 bases from J, with 9 bases in between. Germline V CDR1 and CDR2: SGHRS, YFSETQ. The CDR3 is made up of 15 amino acids. The CDR3 DNA reads TGCGCCAGCAGCTTTGGGACCAGTAGCAATCAGCCCCAGCATTTT. Protein: CASSFGTSSNQPQHF. Complete variable domain (other parts from reference TRBV5-1 and TRBJ1-5): KAGVTQTPRYLIKTRGQQVTLSCSPISGHRSVSWYQQTPGQGLQFLFEYFSETQRNKGNFPGRFSGRQFSNSRSEMNVSTLELGDSALYLCASSFGTSSNQPQHFGDGTRLSIL.

The count of this clone is one. The rearrangement joins TRBV6-1 to TRBJ1-2; the D is unclear. Deletions cut 4 bases from V and 0 bases from J, with 12 bases between. Germline V gives CDR1 MNHNS, CDR2 SASEGT. CDR3 size: 15 residues. The CDR3 sequence is CASSVGYPSNYGYTF. The DNA of the CDR3 is TGTGCCAGCAGTGTAGGGTACCCATCTAACTATGGCTACACCTTC.

This chain uses TRBV5-5 with TRBJ1-5; 8 bases line up with TRBD1. CDR1 and CDR2 (germline): SGHKS, YYEKEE (reference sequence). V gave up 2 bases and J gave up 5 bases; unmatched junction bases: 3. This CDR3 is 14 amino acids long. CDR3 sequence: CASSLQGVDQPQHF. As DNA, the CDR3 is TGTGCCAGCAGCTTACAGGGGGTGGATCAGCCCCAGCATTTT.

This chain links TRBV2 with TRBJ1-2; D unresolved. This CDR3 comprises 12 residues. CDR1 and CDR2 from the germline V gene are SNHLY and FYNNEI. Trimming left V 3 bases short and J 7 bases short, with 9 bases between. The CDR3, as DNA: TGTGCCAGCAGTGATTCCCATGTTGGCTACACCTTC. This sequence encodes CASSDSHVGYTF. Together with reference TRBV2 and TRBJ1-2, the CDR3 gives the full variable domain: EPEVTQTPSHQVTQMGQEVILRCVPISNHLYFYWYRQILGQKVEFLVSFYNNEISEKSEIFDDQFSVERPDGSNFTLKIRSTKLEDSAMYFCASSDSHVGYTFGSGTRLTVV.

This clone occurred a few times. V usage is TRBV7-9 and J usage is TRBJ2-3; D remains ambiguous. Germline lookup yields CDR1 SEHNR and CDR2 FQNEAQ (reference sequence). Between the trimmed V and J ends, which lost 5 bases and 4 bases, there was a span of 10 bases. The CDR3 covers 13 residues. The CDR3 reads CASSPKGPDTQYF. CDR3 in DNA: TGTGCCAGCAGCCCGAAAGGTCCAGATACGCAGTATTTT.

This chain links TRBV2 with TRBJ2-2; D possibly corresponds to TRBD2 (6 bases). V lost 0 bases to trimming and J lost 4 bases, with 12 bases between them. This CDR3 is built from 16 residues. Germline loops: CDR1 SNHLY, CDR2 FYNNEI. The CDR3 sequence: CASSEAAGFATGELFF. CDR3 coding DNA: TGTGCCAGCAGTGAAGCGGCGGGGTTCGCCACCGGGGAGCTGTTTTTT.

By sample share, this clone is medium-sized (0.01 to 0.1%). The rearrangement joins TRBV25-1 to TRBJ1-1, with 7 bases that match TRBD1. The junction had 9 bases not matched to a gene; V was cut back by 6 bases and J by 8 bases. Germline V gene data show CDR1 as MGHDK and CDR2 as SYGVNS. CDR3 size: 13 residues. As DNA, the CDR3 is TGTGCCAGCAGGGCCCGCAGGGGGGACGAAGCTTTCTTT. Its translation is CASRARRGDEAFF.

The J gene is TRBJ1-6, the V gene TRBV19; D remains unclear. The CDR3 has 13 residues. V was cut by 1 base and J by 9 bases, with 7 bases left in between. CDR1 and CDR2 (germline): LNHDA, SQIVND (reference sequence). The CDR3 spells CASSIVGPSPLHF. The CDR3 DNA is TGTGCCAGTAGTATAGTTGGGCCTTCACCCCTCCACTTT.

This clone was found once. The chain recombines TRBV2 with TRBJ1-6; D may be TRBD1 (6 bases). V shed 4 bases and J shed 7 bases, with 8 bases lying between them. The CDR3 is made up of 13 amino acids. The V gene's germline CDR1 is SNHLY and CDR2 FYNNEI. CDR3 sequence (DNA): TGTGCCAGCAGTGGGACAGCCAATTCACCCCTCCACTTT. The encoded protein is CASSGTANSPLHF. The full variable domain, rest sourced from reference TRBV2 and TRBJ1-6, is EPEVTQTPSHQVTQMGQEVILRCVPISNHLYFYWYRQILGQKVEFLVSFYNNEISEKSEIFDDQFSVERPDGSNFTLKIRSTKLEDSAMYFCASSGTANSPLHFGNGTRLTVT.

This clone has a single count. V and J are TRBV15 and TRBJ1-5; 7 nucleotides align to TRBD1. V trimming: 8 bases; J trimming: 2 bases; junction bases outside the gene matches: 6. CDR1 is LNHNV, CDR2 YYDKDF, per germline (reference sequence). This CDR3 comprises 14 residues. The chain's CDR3 is CATARTGRNQPQHF. CDR3 DNA sequence: TGTGCCACCGCGAGGACAGGACGCAATCAGCCCCAGCATTTT.

This clone was recorded a few times. V usage is TRBV7-8 and J usage is TRBJ1-2, with D maybe TRBD1 (5 bases). The germline V gene has CDR1 SGHVS and CDR2 FQNEAQ. Trimming removed 4 bases from V and 4 bases from J, with 7 bases in between. This CDR3 is built from 12 residues. For the CDR3, the DNA is TGTGCCAGCAGCTCGACAGCCTATGGCTACACCTTC. Translating gives CASSSTAYGYTF.

The gene calls are TRBV5-4 and TRBJ1-2, with unresolved D. V was cut by 4 bases and J by 8 bases, with 15 bases left in between. The CDR3 loop spans 13 amino acids. From germline, CDR1 is SGHNT and CDR2 YYREEE (reference sequence). CDR3 sequence: CASSQTGVKGYTF. DNA of the CDR3: TGTGCCAGCAGCCAAACTGGTGTAAAAGGCTACACCTTC.

The chain has TRBV5-1 and TRBJ2-5; D is undetermined. Germline lookup yields CDR1 SGHRS and CDR2 YFSETQ. CDR3 length: 11 amino acids. Trimming shortened V by 5 bases and J by 5 bases, and 7 bases separated the two germline ends. CDR3 nucleotide sequence: TGCGCCAGCAGAACGGCGGAGACCCAGTACTTC. Residues: CASRTAETQYF.

This chain connects TRBV4-2 to TRBJ1-1; the D is unclear. Trimming removed 5 bases from V and 6 bases from J, with 10 bases in between. The CDR3 is 12 amino acids. Germline V lookup: CDR1 LGHNA, CDR2 YNFKEQ. CDR3 in DNA: TGTGCCAGCAGCTCCTCTTATCCTGAAGCTTTCTTT. Amino acid sequence: CASSSSYPEAFF.

The gene calls are TRBV7-8 and TRBJ1-2; 8 bases align to TRBD1. The CDR3 is 15 amino acids. The trim removed 6 bases at V and 2 bases at J, leaving 8 bases unmatched. CDR1 is SGHVS, CDR2 FQNEAQ, per germline. CDR3 nucleotide sequence: TGTGCCAGCAGACCAGGACAGGGAGGGAACTATGGCTACACCTTC. It is translated as CASRPGQGGNYGYTF.

This chain joins TRBV25-1 and TRBJ1-3; D gene unclear. Trimming stripped 8 bases from V and 4 bases from J, with 12 bases between. The CDR3 spans 13 residues. The germline CDR1 and CDR2 sequences are MGHDK and SYGVNS. CDR3 DNA: TGTGCCAGCGCTCTTAGAGGGGGAAACACCATATATTTT. Translating it yields CASALRGGNTIYF.

The gene calls are TRBV2 and TRBJ1-1; D is unresolved. Germline V lookup: CDR1 SNHLY, CDR2 FYNNEI. The V end lost 1 base, the J end lost 6 bases, and 6 bases lay between the germline ends. The CDR3 has 12 amino acids. The CDR3 DNA sequence: TGTGCCAGCAGTGAAGGTAACGCTGAAGCTTTCTTT. Its translation: CASSEGNAEAFF.

In DNA, the CDR3 is TGCGCCAGCAGCACAGGGACTGGGCCGGCATACGAGCAGTACGTC. This codes for CASSTGTGPAYEQYV. The chain joins TRBV5-1 to TRBJ2-7; D is possibly TRBD1 or TRBD2 (6 bases each). CDR1 is SGHRS and CDR2 is YFSETQ in the germline V gene. The CDR3 consists of 15 residues. V was pared by 4 bases and J by 4 bases, with 18 bases between.

The rearrangement links TRBV14 to TRBJ2-1; D may be TRBD1 or TRBD2 (5 bases each). V lost 1 base to trimming and J lost 7 bases, with 20 bases between them. The length of the CDR3 is 17 residues. Germline V gives CDR1 SGHDN, CDR2 FVKESK. DNA of the CDR3: TGTGCCAGCAGCCAAGGGACCTGGGTCGGGGCCCCGAATGAGCAGTTCTTC. Translating it yields CASSQGTWVGAPNEQFF.